The entry below describes one TCR beta chain. Its target is unknown. The entry originates in a study of T cell repertoires in cytomegalovirus infection. Study at large: In the study, CMV epitopes included recently identified HLA-C-restricted and well-studied HLA-B-restricted ones. CMV infection and matching HLA type were both indicated by public TCR beta signatures.

V was clipped by 2 bases and J by 3 bases; unmatched bases: 11. The germline V gene encodes CDR1 SGHVS and CDR2 FNYEAQ. The CDR3 has 17 residues. Via MiXCR, TCRdb re-called the reads, giving one row per CDR3 protein. The table records approximately 990,000 distinct CDR3 sequences, less than 40% of them present only once. The sequenced sample was cultured CD8+ T cells from PBMCs, obtained from culture after CMV antigen stimulation. This receptor was obtained from a human donor in good health (CMV status not recorded). Some clones in this sample may be carry-over from other donors' samples. The chain has TRBV7-6 and TRBJ2-7; 9 nucleotides agree with TRBD1. CDR3 nucleotides: TGTGCCAGCAGCTTACTCTCCGGACAGGGGAATGACTACGAGCAGTACTTC. Protein sequence: CASSLLSGQGNDYEQYF.